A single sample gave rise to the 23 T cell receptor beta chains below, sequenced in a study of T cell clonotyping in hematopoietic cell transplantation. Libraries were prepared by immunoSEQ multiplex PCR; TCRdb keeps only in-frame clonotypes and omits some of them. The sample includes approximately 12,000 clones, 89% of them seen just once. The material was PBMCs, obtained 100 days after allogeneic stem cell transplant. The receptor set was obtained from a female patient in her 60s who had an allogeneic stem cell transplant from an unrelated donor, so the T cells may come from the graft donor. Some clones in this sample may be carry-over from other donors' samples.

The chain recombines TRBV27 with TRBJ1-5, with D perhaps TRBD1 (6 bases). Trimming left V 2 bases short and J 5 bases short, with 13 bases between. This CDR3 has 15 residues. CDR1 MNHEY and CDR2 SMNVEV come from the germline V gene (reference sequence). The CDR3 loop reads CASSLQGWEHQPQHF. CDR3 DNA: TGTGCCAGCAGTTTACAGGGGTGGGAGCATCAGCCCCAGCATTTT.

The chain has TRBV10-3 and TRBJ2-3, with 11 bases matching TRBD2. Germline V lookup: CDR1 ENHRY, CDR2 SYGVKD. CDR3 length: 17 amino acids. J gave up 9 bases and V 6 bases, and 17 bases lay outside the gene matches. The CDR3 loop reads CAIRDVGLAGKGSTQYF. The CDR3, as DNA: TGTGCCATCAGGGATGTCGGACTAGCGGGCAAAGGGAGCACGCAGTATTTT.

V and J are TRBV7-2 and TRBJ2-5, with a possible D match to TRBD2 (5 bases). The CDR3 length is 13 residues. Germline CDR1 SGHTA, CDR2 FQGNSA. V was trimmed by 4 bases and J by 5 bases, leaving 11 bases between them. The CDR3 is CASSSIPGETQYF. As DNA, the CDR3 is TGTGCCAGCAGCTCTATACCGGGGGAGACCCAGTACTTC.

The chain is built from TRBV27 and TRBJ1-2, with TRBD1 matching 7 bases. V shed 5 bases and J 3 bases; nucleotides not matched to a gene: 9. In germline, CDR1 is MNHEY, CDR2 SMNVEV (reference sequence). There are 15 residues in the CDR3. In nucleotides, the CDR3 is TGTGCCAGCAGTGAAACGGGACAGCAACACTATGGCTACACCTTC. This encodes CASSETGQQHYGYTF.

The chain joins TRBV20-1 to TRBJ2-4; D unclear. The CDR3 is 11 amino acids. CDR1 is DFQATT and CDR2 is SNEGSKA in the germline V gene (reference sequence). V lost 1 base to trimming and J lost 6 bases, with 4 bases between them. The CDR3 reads CSARVTNIQYF. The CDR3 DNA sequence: TGCAGTGCTAGAGTGACAAACATTCAGTACTTC.

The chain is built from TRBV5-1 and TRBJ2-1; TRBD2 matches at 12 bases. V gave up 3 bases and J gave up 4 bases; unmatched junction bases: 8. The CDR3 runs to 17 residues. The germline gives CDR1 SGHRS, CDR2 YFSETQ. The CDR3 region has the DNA TGCGCCAGCAGCTCGGGGACTAGCGGGTCCTCATACAATGAGCAGTTCTTC. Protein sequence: CASSSGTSGSSYNEQFF.

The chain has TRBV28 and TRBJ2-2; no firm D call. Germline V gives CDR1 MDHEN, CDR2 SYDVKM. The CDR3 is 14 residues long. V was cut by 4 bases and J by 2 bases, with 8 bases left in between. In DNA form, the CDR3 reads TGTGCCAGCAGTTCGACTTTTAACACCGGGGAGCTGTTTTTT. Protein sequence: CASSSTFNTGELFF.

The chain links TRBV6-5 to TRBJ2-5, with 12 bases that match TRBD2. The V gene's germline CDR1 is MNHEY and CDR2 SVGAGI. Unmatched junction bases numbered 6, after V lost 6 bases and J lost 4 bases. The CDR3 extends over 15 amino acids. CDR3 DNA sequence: TGTGCCAGCAGGTGGACTAGCGGGAACGTAGAGACCCAGTACTTC. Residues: CASRWTSGNVETQYF.

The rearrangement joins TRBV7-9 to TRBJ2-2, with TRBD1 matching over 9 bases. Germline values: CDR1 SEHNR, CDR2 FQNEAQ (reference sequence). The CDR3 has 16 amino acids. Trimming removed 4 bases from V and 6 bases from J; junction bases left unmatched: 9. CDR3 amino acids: CASSSRWTGDPGELFF. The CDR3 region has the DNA TGTGCCAGCAGCTCTAGGTGGACAGGGGACCCCGGGGAGCTGTTTTTT.

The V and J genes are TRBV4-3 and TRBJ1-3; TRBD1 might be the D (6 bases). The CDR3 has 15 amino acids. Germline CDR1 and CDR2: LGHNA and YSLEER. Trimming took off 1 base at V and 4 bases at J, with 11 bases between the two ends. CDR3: CASSQGRGWGNTIYF. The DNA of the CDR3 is TGCGCCAGCAGCCAAGGGAGGGGGTGGGGAAACACCATATATTTT.

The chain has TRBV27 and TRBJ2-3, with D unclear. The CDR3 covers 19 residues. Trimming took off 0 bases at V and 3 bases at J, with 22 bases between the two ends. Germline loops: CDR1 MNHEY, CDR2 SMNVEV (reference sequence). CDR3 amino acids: CASSLSPQQEFFRTDTQYF. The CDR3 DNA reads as TGTGCCAGCAGTTTATCCCCTCAGCAGGAATTCTTTAGGACAGATACGCAGTATTTT.

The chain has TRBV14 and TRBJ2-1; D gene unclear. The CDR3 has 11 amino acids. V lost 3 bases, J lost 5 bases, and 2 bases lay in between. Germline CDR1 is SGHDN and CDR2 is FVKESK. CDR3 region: CASSHNNEQFF. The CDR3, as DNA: TGTGCCAGCAGCCACAACAATGAGCAGTTCTTC.

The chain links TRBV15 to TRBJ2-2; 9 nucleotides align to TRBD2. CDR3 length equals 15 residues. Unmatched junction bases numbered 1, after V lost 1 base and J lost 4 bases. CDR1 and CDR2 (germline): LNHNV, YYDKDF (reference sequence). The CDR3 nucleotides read TGTGCCACCAGCAGAGGCGGGAGGGGCACCGGGGAGCTGTTTTTT. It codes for CATSRGGRGTGELFF.

The CDR3 here is CASSRDRLGNTIYF. CDR3 nucleotide sequence: TGTGCCAGCAGCCGGGACAGGCTCGGAAACACCATATATTTT. This chain uses TRBV5-4 with TRBJ1-3, with 8 positions matching TRBD1. This CDR3 is built from 14 residues. Per the germline V gene, CDR1 is SGHNT and CDR2 is YYREEE (reference sequence). The junction had 4 bases not matched to a gene; V was cut back by 4 bases and J by 4 bases.

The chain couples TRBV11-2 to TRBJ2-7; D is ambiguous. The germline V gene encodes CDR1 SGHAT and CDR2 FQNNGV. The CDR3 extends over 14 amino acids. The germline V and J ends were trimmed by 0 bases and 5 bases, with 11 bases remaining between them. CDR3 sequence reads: CASSLDPGQDEQYF. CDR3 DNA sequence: TGTGCCAGCAGCTTAGATCCGGGTCAAGACGAGCAGTACTTC.

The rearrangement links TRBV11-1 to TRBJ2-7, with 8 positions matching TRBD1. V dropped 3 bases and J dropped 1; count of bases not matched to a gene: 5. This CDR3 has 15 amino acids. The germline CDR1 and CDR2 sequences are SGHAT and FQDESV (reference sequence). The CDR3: CASSFSRGQSYEQYF. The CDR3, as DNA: TGTGCCAGCAGCTTCTCCAGGGGGCAGTCCTACGAGCAGTACTTC.

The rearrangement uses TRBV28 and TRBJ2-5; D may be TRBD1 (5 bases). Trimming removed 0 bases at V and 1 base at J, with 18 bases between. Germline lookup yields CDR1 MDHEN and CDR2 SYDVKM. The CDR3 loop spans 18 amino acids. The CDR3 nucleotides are TGTGCCAGCAGTTTATGGGACATTCGGGCGAGCCTCCAAGAGACCCAGTACTTC. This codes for CASSLWDIRASLQETQYF.

CDR3 sequence: CASSQDLLGAGEQYF. CDR3 sequence (DNA): TGCGCCAGCAGCCAAGATCTTCTGGGGGCTGGAGAGCAGTACTTC. The V gene is TRBV4-3, the J gene TRBJ2-7, with D perhaps matching TRBD1 (6 bases). Germline-derived CDR1 and CDR2 are LGHNA and YSLEER. V was cut by 0 bases and J by 7 bases, with 16 bases left in between. The CDR3 has 15 amino acids.

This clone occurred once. The CDR3 DNA reads TGTGCCAGCAGCTCAGGGGACAGTTATAGCAATCAGCCCCAGCATTTT. This translates into CASSSGDSYSNQPQHF. The J gene is TRBJ1-5, the V gene TRBV7-6; 7 nucleotides match TRBD1. The CDR3 extends over 16 amino acids. Germline loops: CDR1 SGHVS, CDR2 FNYEAQ. With 4 bases clipped from V and 0 bases from J, the junction kept 6 bases outside the gene matches.

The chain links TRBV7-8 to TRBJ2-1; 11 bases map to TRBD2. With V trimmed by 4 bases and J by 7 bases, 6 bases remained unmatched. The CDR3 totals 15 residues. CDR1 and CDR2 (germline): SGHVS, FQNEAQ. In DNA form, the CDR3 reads TGTGCCAGCAGCTCTAGCGGGAGGTCAGAAAATGAGCAGTTCTTC. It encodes CASSSSGRSENEQFF. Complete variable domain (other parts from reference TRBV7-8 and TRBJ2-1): GAGVSQSPRYKVAKRGQDVALRCDPISGHVSLFWYQQALGQGPEFLTYFQNEAQLDKSGLPSDRFFAERPEGSVSTLKIQRTQQEDSAVYLCASSSSGRSENEQFFGPGTRLTVL.

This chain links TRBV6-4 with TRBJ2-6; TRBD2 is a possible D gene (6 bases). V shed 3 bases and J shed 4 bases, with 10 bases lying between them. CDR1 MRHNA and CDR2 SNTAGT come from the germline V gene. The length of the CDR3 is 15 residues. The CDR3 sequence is CASSERGGGANVLTF. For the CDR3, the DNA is TGTGCCAGCAGTGAAAGGGGAGGCGGGGCCAACGTCCTGACTTTC.

CDR3 DNA: TGTGCCAGCAGATCGGACAGGTACTACGAGCAGTACTTC. Its protein product is CASRSDRYYEQYF. The V call is TRBV7-9, the J call TRBJ2-7; 7 positions match TRBD1. The germline gives CDR1 SEHNR, CDR2 FQNEAQ (reference sequence). CDR3 length: 13 amino acids. V was clipped by 6 bases and J by 3 bases; unmatched bases: 5.

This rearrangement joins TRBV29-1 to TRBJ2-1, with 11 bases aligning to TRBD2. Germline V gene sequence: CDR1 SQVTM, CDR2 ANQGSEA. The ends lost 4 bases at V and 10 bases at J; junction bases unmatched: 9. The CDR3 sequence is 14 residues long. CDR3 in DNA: TGCAGCGTTGGAACTAGCGGGAGTTCAGGAGAGCAGTTCTTC. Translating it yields CSVGTSGSSGEQFF.